These T cell receptor beta chains were read from a single sample in a study of T cell responses to AZD1222 COVID-19 vaccine. TCRdb's table, derived via immunoSEQ multiplex PCR, lists solely in-frame clones and lacks some. The data show roughly 100,000 clones, with approximately 92% seen just once and 40% to 55% held by the top ten. The input for sequencing was peripheral blood, taken 28 days after the second AZD1222 dose. The source is an adult who received the AZD1222 COVID-19 vaccine. Each CDR3 is given with its conserved first and last residue. A D gene is named only where the DNA matches it firmly. Clone size is shown for a subset of rows, as once, few, many or a class of expanded clone.

d_call j_call clone_size v_call cdr3_nt cdr3_aa
NA TRBJ2-7 once TRBV7-2 TGTGCCAGCAGCTTAGGGGAGGGGGCCTACGAGCAGTACTTC CASSLGEGAYEQYF
TRBD2 TRBJ2-3 NA TRBV19 TGTGCCAGTAGCCTTACTAGCGGGACCACAGATACGCAGTATTTT CASSLTSGTTDTQYF
NA TRBJ2-7 NA TRBV2 TGTGCCAGCAGTGATTACGAGCAGTACTTC CASSDYEQYF
TRBD1 TRBJ1-2 NA TRBV19 TGTGCCAGTAGTACCTCCGGGACAGGGGCGAGGGGCTACACCTTC CASSTSGTGARGYTF
NA TRBJ1-2 few TRBV7-9 TGTGCCAGCAGCTTCTTCTTGGGGAGCCATCCTGGAGACTATGGCTACACCTTC CASSFFLGSHPGDYGYTF
NA TRBJ2-2 NA TRBV5-1 TGCGCCAGCAGCCCAATAACACGGGCGCCCGGGGAGCTGTTTTTT CASSPITRAPGELFF
TRBD2 TRBJ2-1 NA TRBV6-5 TGTGCCAGCAGTTACATGGCGGGAGGGAGGCATGAGCAGTTCTTC CASSYMAGGRHEQFF
NA TRBJ1-3 NA TRBV7-2 TGTGCCAGCAGCTTAGTCGTTATAGGCTCTGGAAACACCATATATTTT CASSLVVIGSGNTIYF
TRBD1 TRBJ2-2 NA TRBV5-1 TGCGCCAGCAGCTTGGGACAGGGGGCGAACACCGGGGAGCTGTTTTTT CASSLGQGANTGELFF
NA TRBJ1-2 once TRBV5-1 TGCGCCAGCAGCTTGAGCGGAGCTCTTTATGGCTACACCTTC CASSLSGALYGYTF
TRBD1 TRBJ1-1 NA TRBV5-8 TGTGCCAGCAACTTCAACAGGGGTAGAGGTAGCACTGAAGCTTTCTTT CASNFNRGRGSTEAFF
NA TRBJ2-1 NA TRBV7-2 TGTGCCAGCAGCTTAAGGGGGGTAGGCGGGAGCGGTTACAATGAGCAGTTCTTC CASSLRGVGGSGYNEQFF
NA TRBJ1-5 NA TRBV28 TGTGCCAGCAGTTTAGGAGGGACGGGCAATCAGCCCCAGCATTTT CASSLGGTGNQPQHF
TRBD2 TRBJ2-7 NA TRBV4-1 TGCGCCAGCAGCCAAGAATGGCGGGGGGGCTCCTACGAGCAGTACTTC CASSQEWRGGSYEQYF
NA TRBJ2-5 once TRBV28 TGTGCCAGCAGTTTGGTTCAAGGAAGGGGGACCCAGTACTTC CASSLVQGRGTQYF
NA TRBJ2-3 once TRBV10-3 TGTGCCATCAGTTTCGGGAGCGCAGATACGCAGTATTTT CAISFGSADTQYF
NA TRBJ2-7 NA TRBV28 TGTGCCAGCAGCCCGTTCAATGGCTTCTACGAGCAGTACTTC CASSPFNGFYEQYF
NA TRBJ1-2 NA TRBV27 TGTGCCAGCAGTTTTTCGGGGGGTTCCTATGGCTACACCTTC CASSFSGGSYGYTF
TRBD2 TRBJ2-2 NA TRBV15 TGTGCCACCAGCAGCGCCCCCCGGCTAGCGGCTGAGAACACCGGGGAGCTGTTTTTT CATSSAPRLAAENTGELFF
TRBD2 TRBJ2-3 NA TRBV4-1 TGCGCCAGCAGCCAAGGCGGGACTAGCGGCACAGATACGCAGTATTTT CASSQGGTSGTDTQYF
NA TRBJ2-7 NA TRBV28 TGTGCCAGCAGTGTGGGGGACCACTCCTACGAGCAGTACTTC CASSVGDHSYEQYF
TRBD2 TRBJ2-7 NA TRBV5-1 TGCGCCAGCCGGTCCGAGCGGGGGAATCACGAGCAGTACTTC CASRSERGNHEQYF
NA TRBJ2-7 once TRBV27 TGTGCCAGCAGTTCGCAGAAGGGAATTCGGTTCGATTCGAGCTCCTACGAGCAGTACTTC CASSSQKGIRFDSSSYEQYF
TRBD1 TRBJ2-7 NA TRBV11-2 TGTGCCAGCAGCTTAGGTACAGGGGGCGAATACGAGCAGTACTTC CASSLGTGGEYEQYF
NA TRBJ1-1 NA TRBV15 TGTGCCACCAGCAGAGATCGGGGGGGCCTAGCTTTCTTT CATSRDRGGLAFF
NA TRBJ1-1 NA TRBV19 TGTGCCAGTGTCAATAGCCCGGGCGGGGACACTGAAGCTTTCTTT CASVNSPGGDTEAFF
NA TRBJ1-5 NA TRBV25-1 TGTGCCAGCAGTGATACAGGGCGAGGGAATCAGCCCCAGCATTTT CASSDTGRGNQPQHF
TRBD1 TRBJ2-7 NA TRBV15 TGTGCCACCAGCAGAGGTCGGGACAGGGGTGACGAGCAGTACTTC CATSRGRDRGDEQYF
NA TRBJ2-7 NA TRBV3-1/TRBV3-2 TGTGCCAGCAGCCAAGATGGGTACGAGCAGTACTTC CASSQDGYEQYF
NA TRBJ2-2 NA TRBV24-1 TGTGCCACCAGTAGCAGCATGAACACCGGGGAGCTGTTTTTT CATSSSMNTGELFF
NA TRBJ2-3 NA TRBV3-1/TRBV3-2 TGTGCCAGCAGCCAAGGACATGGGGACACCGACACAGATACGCAGTATTTT CASSQGHGDTDTDTQYF
NA TRBJ2-1 NA TRBV6-2/TRBV6-3 TGTGCCAGCAGTTACGGGGATGAGCAGTTCTTC CASSYGDEQFF
NA TRBJ2-2 NA TRBV6-5 TGTGCCAGCAGCCCGGGACTCGGGGAGCTGTTTTTT CASSPGLGELFF
NA TRBJ2-1 NA TRBV20-1 TGCAGTGCTAGCTACAATGAGCAGTTCTTC CSASYNEQFF
NA TRBJ2-5 NA TRBV7-2 TGTGCCAGCAGCTTAGGGAGGGAGCCGACCCAGTACTTC CASSLGREPTQYF
TRBD1 TRBJ2-7 NA TRBV9 TGTGCCAGCAACAGTAGAGGGGGCGGCGAGCAGTACTTC CASNSRGGGEQYF
TRBD2 TRBJ2-1 once TRBV6-5 TGTGCCAGCAGTTCTAGCGGGACGAGCTATTTCTTC CASSSSGTSYFF
NA TRBJ2-7 NA TRBV10-3 TGTGCCATCAGTGAGGGATTATGGGGAGAGCAGTACTTC CAISEGLWGEQYF
NA TRBJ1-1 NA TRBV11-2 TGTGCCAGCAGCTTGATAAGAAACACTGAAGCTTTCTTT CASSLIRNTEAFF
NA TRBJ2-7 NA TRBV11-3 TGTGCCAGCAGCCAGACCATCGGGGGCAGGGAGCAGTACTTC CASSQTIGGREQYF
NA TRBJ1-1 NA TRBV19 TGTGCCAGTCTTCGCCAGGGAATACCTTTCACTGAAGCTTTCTTT CASLRQGIPFTEAFF
NA TRBJ1-4 NA TRBV24-1 TGTGCCACCAGTGACCACGACAGCGAAAAACTGTTTTTT CATSDHDSEKLFF
TRBD1 TRBJ1-2 NA TRBV19 TGTGCCGCCAGAGACAGGGGGCTTGATGGCTACACCTTC CAARDRGLDGYTF
NA TRBJ1-4 NA TRBV6-1 TGTGCCAGCAGTGAAGACAAGAGACTGTTTTTT CASSEDKRLFF
NA TRBJ1-5 NA TRBV28 TGTGCCAGCAGTTCGCCCAGGCAGGCACCAGGTCAGCCCCAGCATTTT CASSSPRQAPGQPQHF
TRBD2 TRBJ2-7 NA TRBV6-5 TGTGCCAGCAGAAAAAGCGGGAGTAAGTACGAGCAGTACTTC CASRKSGSKYEQYF
NA TRBJ2-7 NA TRBV4-1 TGCGCCAGCAGCCTCCCGGGGTACTTC CASSLPGYF
NA TRBJ2-5 NA TRBV7-2 TGTGCCAGCAGCTTAGACGGGGCCCAAGAGACCCAGTACTTC CASSLDGAQETQYF
NA TRBJ2-7 NA TRBV6-5 TGTGCCACCCGGTCAGGGCCGGGGTCCTACGAGCAGTACTTC CATRSGPGSYEQYF
TRBD2 TRBJ2-7 NA TRBV27 TGTGCCAGCAGTTTGACTAGCGGGAGCACCGACGAGCAGTACTTC CASSLTSGSTDEQYF
NA TRBJ1-5 NA TRBV18 TGTGCCAGCTCACCACCCCAGGGGAATCAGCCCCAGCATTTT CASSPPQGNQPQHF
TRBD1 TRBJ2-1 once TRBV6-1 TGTGCCAGCAGTGAACCGGGACAGGGAACCAACAATGAGCAGTTCTTC CASSEPGQGTNNEQFF
NA TRBJ2-7 NA TRBV15 TGTGCCACCAGCAGAGAGAAAGGCTCGGGTGGGGAGCAGTACTTC CATSREKGSGGEQYF
NA TRBJ1-4 NA TRBV5-1 TGCGCCAGCAGCGTTACCGGGGTCGCCGGGGAAAAACTGTTTTTT CASSVTGVAGEKLFF
NA TRBJ1-1 NA TRBV10-2 TGCGCCAGCAGCCGAGAGTGGAACACTGAAGCTTTCTTT CASSREWNTEAFF